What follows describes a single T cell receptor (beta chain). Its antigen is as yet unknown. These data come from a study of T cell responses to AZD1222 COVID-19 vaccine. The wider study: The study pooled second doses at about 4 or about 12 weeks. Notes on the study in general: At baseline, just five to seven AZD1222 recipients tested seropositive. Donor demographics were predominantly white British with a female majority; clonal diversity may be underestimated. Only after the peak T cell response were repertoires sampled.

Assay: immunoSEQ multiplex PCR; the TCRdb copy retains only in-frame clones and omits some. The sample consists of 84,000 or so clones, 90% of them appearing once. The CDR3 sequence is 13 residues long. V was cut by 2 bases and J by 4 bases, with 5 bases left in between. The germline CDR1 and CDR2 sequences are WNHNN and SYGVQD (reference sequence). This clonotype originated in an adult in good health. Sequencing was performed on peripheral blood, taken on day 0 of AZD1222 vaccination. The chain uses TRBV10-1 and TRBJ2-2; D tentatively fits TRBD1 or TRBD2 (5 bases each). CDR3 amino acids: CASSEGGTGELFF. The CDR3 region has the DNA TGCGCCAGCAGTGAGGGGGGCACCGGGGAGCTGTTTTTT.